This TCR beta chain was observed in a study of early T cells in non-severe SARS-CoV-2 infection. From the 5' RACE reads, TCRdb called clonotypes with MiXCR, one entry per CDR3 protein. The profile covers about 30,000 distinct CDR3 sequences, with around 6% appearing a single time and approximately 23% taken by the ten largest. Concerning this clonotype: A much larger clone sits a single nucleotide away, making a read error possible.

This CDR3 has 13 residues. Germline loops: CDR1 SGHTA, CDR2 FQGNSA. This receptor was taken from an adult who was a healthcare worker with PCR-confirmed SARS-CoV-2 infection or an uninfected control (not recorded which). V is TRBV7-2 and J is TRBJ2-1; no reliable D call. Sequencing used whole blood. The CDR3 loop reads CVSSLSWNNEQFF. The CDR3 DNA follows: TGTGTCAGCAGCCTTAGCTGGAACAATGAGCAGTTCTTC.